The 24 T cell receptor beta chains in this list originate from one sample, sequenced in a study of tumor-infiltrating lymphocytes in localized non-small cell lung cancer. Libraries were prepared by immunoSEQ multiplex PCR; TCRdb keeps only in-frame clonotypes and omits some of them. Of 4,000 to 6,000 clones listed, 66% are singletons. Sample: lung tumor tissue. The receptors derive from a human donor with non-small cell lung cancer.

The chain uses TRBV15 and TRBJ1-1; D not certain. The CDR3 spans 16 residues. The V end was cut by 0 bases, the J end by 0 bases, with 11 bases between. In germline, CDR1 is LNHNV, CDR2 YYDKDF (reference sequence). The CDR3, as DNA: TGTGCCACCAGCAGAGATCTGAACGCTATGAACACTGAAGCTTTCTTT. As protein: CATSRDLNAMNTEAFF.

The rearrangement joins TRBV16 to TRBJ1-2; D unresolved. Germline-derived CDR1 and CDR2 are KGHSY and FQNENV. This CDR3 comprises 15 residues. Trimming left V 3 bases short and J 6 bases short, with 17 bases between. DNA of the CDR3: TGTGCCAGCAGCCAGTCTCTAGGGTTTATTGATGGCTACACCTTC. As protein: CASSQSLGFIDGYTF.

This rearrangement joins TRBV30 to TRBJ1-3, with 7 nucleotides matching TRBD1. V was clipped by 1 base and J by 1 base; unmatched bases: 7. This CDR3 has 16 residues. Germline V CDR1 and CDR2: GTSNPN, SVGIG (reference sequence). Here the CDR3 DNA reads TGTGCCTGGAGTGCGTCCCCAGGGGGTTCTGGAAACACCATATATTTT. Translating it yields CAWSASPGGSGNTIYF. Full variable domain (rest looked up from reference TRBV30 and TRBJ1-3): SQTIHQWPATLVQPVGSPLSLECTVEGTSNPNLYWYRQAAGRGLQLLFYSVGIGQISSEVPQNLSASRPQDRQFILSSKKLLLSDSGFYLCAWSASPGGSGNTIYFGEGSWLTVV.

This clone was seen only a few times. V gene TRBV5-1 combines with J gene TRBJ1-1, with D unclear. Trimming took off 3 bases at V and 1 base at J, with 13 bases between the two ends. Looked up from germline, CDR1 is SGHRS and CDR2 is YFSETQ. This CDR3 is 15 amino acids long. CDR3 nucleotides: TGCGCCAGCAGCTCGCGAGGACGGACGAACACTGAAGCTTTCTTT. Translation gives CASSSRGRTNTEAFF.

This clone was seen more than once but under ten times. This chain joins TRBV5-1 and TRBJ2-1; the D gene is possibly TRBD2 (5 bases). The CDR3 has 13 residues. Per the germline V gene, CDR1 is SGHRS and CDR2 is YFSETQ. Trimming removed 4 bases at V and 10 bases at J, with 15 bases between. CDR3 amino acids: CASSPTSLREQFF. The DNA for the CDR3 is TGCGCCAGCAGCCCTACTAGTCTTAGGGAGCAGTTCTTC.

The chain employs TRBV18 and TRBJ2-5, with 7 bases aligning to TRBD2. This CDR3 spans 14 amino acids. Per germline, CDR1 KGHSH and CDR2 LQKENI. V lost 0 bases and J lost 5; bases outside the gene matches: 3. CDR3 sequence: CASSPPTSRETQYF. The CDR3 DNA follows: TGTGCCAGCTCACCACCGACTAGCCGGGAGACCCAGTACTTC. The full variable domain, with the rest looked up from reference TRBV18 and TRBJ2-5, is NAGVMQNPRHLVRRRGQEARLRCSPMKGHSHVYWYRQLPEEGLKFMVYLQKENIIDESGMPKERFSAEFPKEGPSILRIQQVVRGDSAAYFCASSPPTSRETQYFGPGTRLLVL.

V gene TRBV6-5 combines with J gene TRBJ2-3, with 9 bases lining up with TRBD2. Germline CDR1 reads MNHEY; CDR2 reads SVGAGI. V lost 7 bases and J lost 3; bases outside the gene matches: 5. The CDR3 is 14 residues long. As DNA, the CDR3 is TGTGCCAGCACCCCAGCGGGGGGTACAGATACGCAGTATTTT. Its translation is CASTPAGGTDTQYF.

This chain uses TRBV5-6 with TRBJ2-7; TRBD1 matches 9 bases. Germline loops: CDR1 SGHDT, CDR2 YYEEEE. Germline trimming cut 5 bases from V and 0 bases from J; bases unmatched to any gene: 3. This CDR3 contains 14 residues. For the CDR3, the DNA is TGTGCCAGCAGAGGGACAGGGATCTCCTACGAGCAGTACTTC. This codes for CASRGTGISYEQYF.

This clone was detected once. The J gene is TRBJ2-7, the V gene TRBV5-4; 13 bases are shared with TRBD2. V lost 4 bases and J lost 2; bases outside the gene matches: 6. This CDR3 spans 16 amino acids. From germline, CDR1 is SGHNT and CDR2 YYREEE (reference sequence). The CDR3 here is CASSPGGLAGPYEQYF. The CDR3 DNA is TGTGCCAGCAGCCCGGGGGGACTAGCGGGACCCTACGAGCAGTACTTC.

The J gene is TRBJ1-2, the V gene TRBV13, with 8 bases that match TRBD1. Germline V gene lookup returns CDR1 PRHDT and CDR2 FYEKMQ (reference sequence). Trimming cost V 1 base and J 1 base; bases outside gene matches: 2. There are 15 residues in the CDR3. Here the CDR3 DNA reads TGTGCCAGCAGCTTAGAGGGACAGGATAACTATGGCTACACCTTC. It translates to CASSLEGQDNYGYTF.

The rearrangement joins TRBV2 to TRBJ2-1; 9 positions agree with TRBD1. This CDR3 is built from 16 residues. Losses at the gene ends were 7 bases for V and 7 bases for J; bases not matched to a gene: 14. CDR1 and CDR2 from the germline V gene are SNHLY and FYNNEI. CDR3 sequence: CASNTGGQGKVNEQFF. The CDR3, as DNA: TGTGCCAGCAATACCGGAGGACAGGGGAAGGTTAATGAGCAGTTCTTC. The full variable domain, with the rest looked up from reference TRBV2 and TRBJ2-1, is EPEVTQTPSHQVTQMGQEVILRCVPISNHLYFYWYRQILGQKVEFLVSFYNNEISEKSEIFDDQFSVERPDGSNFTLKIRSTKLEDSAMYFCASNTGGQGKVNEQFFGPGTRLTVL.

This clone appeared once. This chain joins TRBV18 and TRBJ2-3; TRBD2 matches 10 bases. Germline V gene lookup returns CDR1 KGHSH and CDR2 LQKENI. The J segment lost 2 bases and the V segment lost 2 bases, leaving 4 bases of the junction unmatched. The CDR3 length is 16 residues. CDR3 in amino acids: CASSPILAGATDTQYF. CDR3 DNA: TGTGCCAGCTCACCAATCCTAGCGGGAGCCACAGATACGCAGTATTTT.

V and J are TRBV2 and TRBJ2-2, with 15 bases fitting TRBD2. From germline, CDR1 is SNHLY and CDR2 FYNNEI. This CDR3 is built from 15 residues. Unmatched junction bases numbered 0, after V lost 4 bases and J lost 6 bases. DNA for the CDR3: TGTGCCAGCAGTGGGACTAGCGGGGGGGCCGGGGAGCTGTTTTTT. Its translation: CASSGTSGGAGELFF. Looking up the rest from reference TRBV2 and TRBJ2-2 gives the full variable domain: EPEVTQTPSHQVTQMGQEVILRCVPISNHLYFYWYRQILGQKVEFLVSFYNNEISEKSEIFDDQFSVERPDGSNFTLKIRSTKLEDSAMYFCASSGTSGGAGELFFGEGSRLTVL.

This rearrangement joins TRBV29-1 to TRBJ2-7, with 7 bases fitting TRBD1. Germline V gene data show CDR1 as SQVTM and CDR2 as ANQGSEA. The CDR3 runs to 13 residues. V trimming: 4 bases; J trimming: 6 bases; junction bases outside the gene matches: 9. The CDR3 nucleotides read TGCAGCGTTGCCCACACACAGGGGCCCGAGCAGTACTTC. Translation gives CSVAHTQGPEQYF.

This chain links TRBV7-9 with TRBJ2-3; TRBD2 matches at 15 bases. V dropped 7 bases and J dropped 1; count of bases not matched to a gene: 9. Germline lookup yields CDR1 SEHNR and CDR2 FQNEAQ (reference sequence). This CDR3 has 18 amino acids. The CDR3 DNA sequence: TGTGCCAGCACCCCTGGGACTAGCGGGGGGCGGGGCACAGATACGCAGTATTTT. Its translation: CASTPGTSGGRGTDTQYF.

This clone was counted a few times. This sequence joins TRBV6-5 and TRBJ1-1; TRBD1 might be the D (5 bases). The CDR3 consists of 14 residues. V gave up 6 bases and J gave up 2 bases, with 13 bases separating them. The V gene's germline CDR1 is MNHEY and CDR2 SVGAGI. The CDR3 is CASRTIQANTEAFF. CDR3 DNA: TGTGCCAGCAGAACCATACAGGCCAACACTGAAGCTTTCTTT.

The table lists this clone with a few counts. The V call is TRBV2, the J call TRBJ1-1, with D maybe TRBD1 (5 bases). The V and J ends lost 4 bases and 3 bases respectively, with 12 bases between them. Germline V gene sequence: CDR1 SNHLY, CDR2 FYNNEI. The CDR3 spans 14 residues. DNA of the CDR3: TGTGCCAGCAGTGTCTTTTTAGGGGACACTGAAGCTTTCTTT. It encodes CASSVFLGDTEAFF.

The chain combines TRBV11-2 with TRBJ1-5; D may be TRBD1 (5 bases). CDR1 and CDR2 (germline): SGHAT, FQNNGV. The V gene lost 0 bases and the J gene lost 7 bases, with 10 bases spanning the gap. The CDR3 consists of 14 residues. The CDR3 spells CASSLDLRGQPQHF. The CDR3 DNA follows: TGTGCCAGCAGCTTAGATCTTAGGGGCCAGCCCCAGCATTTT.

The DNA of the CDR3 is TGCGCCAGCAGCTCCCTTGGGGGGGCGGATACGCAGTATTTT. Its protein product is CASSSLGGADTQYF. V and J are TRBV5-1 and TRBJ2-3; D possibly corresponds to TRBD2 (7 bases). Germline-derived CDR1 and CDR2 are SGHRS and YFSETQ. This CDR3 is 14 amino acids long. Trimming removed 3 bases from V and 6 bases from J, with 14 bases in between.

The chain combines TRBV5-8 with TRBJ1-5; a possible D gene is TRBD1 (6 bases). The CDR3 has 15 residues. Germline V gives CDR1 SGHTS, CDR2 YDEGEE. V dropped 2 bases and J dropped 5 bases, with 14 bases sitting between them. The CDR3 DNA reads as TGTGCCAGCAGCTTTTGGGGGGCAGGGGATCAGCCCCAGCATTTT. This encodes CASSFWGAGDQPQHF.

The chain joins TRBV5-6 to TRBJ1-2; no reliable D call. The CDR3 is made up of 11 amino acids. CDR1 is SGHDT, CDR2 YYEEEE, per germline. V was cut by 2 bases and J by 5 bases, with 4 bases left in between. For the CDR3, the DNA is TGTGCCAGCAGCTTTGAGTATGGCTACACCTTC. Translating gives CASSFEYGYTF.

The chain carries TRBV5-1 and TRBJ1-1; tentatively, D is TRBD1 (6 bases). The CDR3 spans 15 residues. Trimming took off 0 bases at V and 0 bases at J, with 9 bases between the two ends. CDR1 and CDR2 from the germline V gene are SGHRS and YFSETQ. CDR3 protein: CASSLGAGVNTEAFF. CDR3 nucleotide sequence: TGCGCCAGCAGCTTGGGGGCAGGGGTGAACACTGAAGCTTTCTTT. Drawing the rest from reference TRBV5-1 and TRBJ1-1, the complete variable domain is KAGVTQTPRYLIKTRGQQVTLSCSPISGHRSVSWYQQTPGQGLQFLFEYFSETQRNKGNFPGRFSGRQFSNSRSEMNVSTLELGDSALYLCASSLGAGVNTEAFFGQGTRLTVV.

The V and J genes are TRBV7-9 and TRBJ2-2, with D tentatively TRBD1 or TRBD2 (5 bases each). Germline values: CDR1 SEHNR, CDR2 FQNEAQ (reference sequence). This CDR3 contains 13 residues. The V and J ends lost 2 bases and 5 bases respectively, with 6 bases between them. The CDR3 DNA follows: TGTGCCAGCAGCTTATGGGGGACCGGGGAGCTGTTTTTT. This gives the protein CASSLWGTGELFF.

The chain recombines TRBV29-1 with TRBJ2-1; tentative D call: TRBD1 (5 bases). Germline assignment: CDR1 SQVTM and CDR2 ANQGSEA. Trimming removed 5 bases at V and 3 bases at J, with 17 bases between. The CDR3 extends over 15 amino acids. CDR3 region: CSVKSSRDLYNEQFF. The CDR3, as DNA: TGCAGCGTTAAGTCGAGCAGGGATCTCTACAATGAGCAGTTCTTC.